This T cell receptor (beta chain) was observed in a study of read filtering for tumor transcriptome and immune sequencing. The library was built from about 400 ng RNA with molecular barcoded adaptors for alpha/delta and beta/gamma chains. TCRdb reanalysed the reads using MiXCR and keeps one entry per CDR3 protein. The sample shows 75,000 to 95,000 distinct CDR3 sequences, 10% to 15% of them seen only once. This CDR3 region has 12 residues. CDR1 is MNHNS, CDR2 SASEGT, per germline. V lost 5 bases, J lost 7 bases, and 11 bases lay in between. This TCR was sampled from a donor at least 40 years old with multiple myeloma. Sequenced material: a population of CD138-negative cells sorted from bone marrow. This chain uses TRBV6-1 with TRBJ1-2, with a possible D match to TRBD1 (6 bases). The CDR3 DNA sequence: TGTGCCAGCAGTAGGGACACCTGTGGCTACACCTTC. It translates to CASSRDTCGYTF.